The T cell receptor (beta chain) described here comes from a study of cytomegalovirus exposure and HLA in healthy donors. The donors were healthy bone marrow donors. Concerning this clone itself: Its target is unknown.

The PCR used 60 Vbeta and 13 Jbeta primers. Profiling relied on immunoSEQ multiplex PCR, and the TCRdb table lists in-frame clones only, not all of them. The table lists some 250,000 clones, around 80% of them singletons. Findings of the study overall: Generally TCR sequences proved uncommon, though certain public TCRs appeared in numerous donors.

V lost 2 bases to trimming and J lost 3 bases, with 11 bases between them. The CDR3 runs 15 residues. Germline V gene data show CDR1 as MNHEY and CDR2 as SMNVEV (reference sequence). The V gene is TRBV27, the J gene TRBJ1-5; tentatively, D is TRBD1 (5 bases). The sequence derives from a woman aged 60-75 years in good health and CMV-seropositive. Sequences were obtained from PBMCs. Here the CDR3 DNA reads TGTGCCAGCAGTTTAGTCCAGGGACTCAATCAGCCCCAGCATTTT. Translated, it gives CASSLVQGLNQPQHF.